Below are 14 T cell receptor beta chains sequenced from a single sample in a study of cytomegalovirus exposure and HLA in healthy donors. Amplification used 60 Vbeta primers and 13 Jbeta primers. TCRdb's copy holds only in-frame clones and misses some; the assay was immunoSEQ multiplex PCR. This sample lists about 42,000 clones; its ten largest clones have roughly 1.4%. Sequencing was performed on PBMCs. Source of these receptors: a man aged 30 to 45 in good health and CMV-seronegative.

This chain links TRBV4-3 with TRBJ1-2; 7 bases line up with TRBD1. CDR1 is LGHNA, CDR2 YSLEER, per germline. This CDR3 spans 16 amino acids. Trimming removed 3 bases from V and 1 base from J; junction bases left unmatched: 8. CDR3 region: CASSQAPGQINYGYTF. As DNA, the CDR3 is TGCGCCAGCAGCCAGGCACCGGGACAGATTAACTATGGCTACACCTTC.

The genes are TRBV2 and TRBJ2-2; 12 bases fit TRBD2. Looked up from germline, CDR1 is SNHLY and CDR2 is FYNNEI. The V gene end was trimmed by 4 bases and the J gene end by 0 bases; junction bases not matched to a gene: 15. The CDR3 is made up of 21 amino acids. In DNA, the CDR3 is TGTGCCAGCAGTGGAGATACTAGCGGGAGGAGGGGGGTTACGAACACCGGGGAGCTGTTTTTT. This gives the protein CASSGDTSGRRGVTNTGELFF.

CDR3 residues: CSVAILARGTDTQYF. The CDR3 DNA is TGCAGCGTAGCCATACTAGCGAGGGGGACAGATACGCAGTATTTT. This rearrangement joins TRBV29-1 to TRBJ2-3, with D possibly being TRBD2 (7 bases). Germline V CDR1 and CDR2: SQVTM, ANQGSEA. The CDR3 consists of 15 residues. The V gene lost 6 bases and the J gene lost 3 bases, with 19 bases spanning the gap.

The chain combines TRBV9 with TRBJ2-2; 8 bases are a match to TRBD2. With 5 bases clipped from V and 5 bases from J, the junction kept 5 bases outside the gene matches. Germline V gene sequence: CDR1 SGDLS, CDR2 YYNGEE. The CDR3 runs to 14 residues. The CDR3 bases are TGTGCCAGCAGTGAGCGCGGGGGGACCGGGGAGCTGTTTTTT. Translating it yields CASSERGGTGELFF.

This sequence joins TRBV6-5 and TRBJ1-1; 7 bases line up with TRBD1. Germline V lookup: CDR1 MNHEY, CDR2 SVGAGI. Trimming took 7 bases from V and 4 from J; bases not matched to a gene: 9. The CDR3 loop spans 14 amino acids. The CDR3 DNA is TGTGCCAGCACCATGACAGGGAGCGGCACTGAAGCTTTCTTT. The encoded protein is CASTMTGSGTEAFF.

The rearrangement links TRBV30 to TRBJ2-5; 8 bases align to TRBD2. TRBJ2-7 matches the DNA end more closely, so the J call is doubtful. The CDR3 has 13 residues. Germline V gives CDR1 GTSNPN, CDR2 SVGIG (reference sequence). CDR3 bases: TGTGCCTGGGGGACTAGTTTCGGCTACGAGCAGTACTTC. Protein: CAWGTSFGYEQYF.

The V and J genes are TRBV12-5 and TRBJ2-7, with 10 bases identical to TRBD1. This CDR3 spans 16 amino acids. Trimming at V came to 1 base and at J to 7 bases, leaving 10 bases not matched to a gene. The V gene's germline CDR1 is LGHNT and CDR2 FRNRAP. The CDR3 spells CASGLGNRDRGDEQYF. The CDR3 DNA is TGTGCTAGTGGTTTGGGTAACCGGGACAGGGGTGATGAGCAGTACTTC.

The rearrangement links TRBV13 to TRBJ2-3; maybe TRBD2 (6 bases). The CDR3 has 15 amino acids. Germline CDR1 and CDR2: PRHDT and FYEKMQ (reference sequence). Trimming cost V 5 bases and J 0 bases, with 12 bases left between them. This CDR3 is CASSAAGTSTDTQYF. For the CDR3, the DNA is TGTGCCAGCAGCGCCGCCGGGACTAGCACAGATACGCAGTATTTT.

The V and J genes are TRBV5-1 and TRBJ2-2; 11 nucleotides align to TRBD2. The CDR3 contains 17 residues. V was clipped by 0 bases and J by 5 bases; unmatched bases: 6. Germline CDR1 reads SGHRS; CDR2 reads YFSETQ. This chain's CDR3 is CASSLADSGRDTGELFF. The CDR3 DNA reads TGCGCCAGCAGCTTGGCGGATAGCGGGAGGGATACCGGGGAGCTGTTTTTT.

The chain employs TRBV5-6 and TRBJ1-2; no clear D. The CDR3 is 15 amino acids. With 4 bases removed from V and 7 bases from J, the gap between germline ends came to 20 bases. The germline V gene encodes CDR1 SGHDT and CDR2 YYEEEE. CDR3 residues: CASSPLGRSLPGYTF. The CDR3 DNA reads as TGTGCCAGCAGCCCCCTGGGCAGAAGTCTCCCTGGCTACACCTTC.

The CDR3 DNA is TGCAGCGTTGAGGGAGAACCGGGCTACGAGCAGTACTTC. Translated: CSVEGEPGYEQYF. The chain carries TRBV29-1 and TRBJ2-7; D is possibly TRBD2 (5 bases). V gave up 3 bases and J gave up 3 bases, with 12 bases separating them. CDR3 length: 13 amino acids. Germline V gives CDR1 SQVTM, CDR2 ANQGSEA.

The CDR3 DNA reads TGTGCCACCAGCAGGGACTCACTAGCGGGAGGTTACGAGCAGTACTTC. It yields the protein CATSRDSLAGGYEQYF. This chain joins TRBV15 and TRBJ2-7, with 12 nucleotides matching TRBD2. Trimming cost V 3 bases and J 4 bases; bases outside gene matches: 7. The CDR3 runs 16 residues. The germline gives CDR1 LNHNV, CDR2 YYDKDF (reference sequence).

The V gene is TRBV6-5, the J gene TRBJ1-5; 7 bases agree with TRBD1. CDR1 MNHEY and CDR2 SVGAGI come from the germline V gene. With V trimmed by 6 bases and J by 7 bases, 9 bases remained unmatched. The CDR3 is made up of 14 amino acids. CDR3 bases: TGTGCCAGCAGCACCCACAGGGGAGAACAGCCCCAGCATTTT. This encodes CASSTHRGEQPQHF.

The chain combines TRBV6-4 with TRBJ2-7, with a possible D match to TRBD2 (6 bases). Germline V gives CDR1 MRHNA, CDR2 SNTAGT. The length of the CDR3 is 13 residues. V was trimmed by 6 bases and J by 2 bases, leaving 11 bases between them. The DNA of the CDR3 is TGTGCCAGCAGCGGGACTTATACCTACGAGCAGTACTTC. Protein: CASSGTYTYEQYF.